The T cell receptor (beta chain) described here comes from a study of blood T cells in healthy people across ages. Findings and caveats of the study: A greater number of naive CD4+ cells and higher diversity distinguished long-lived donors from aged donors.

As concerns this clonotype: What it binds is unknown. Germline and junction disagree at one end, which may indicate a read error.

For the second PCR, which ran for about 6 to 11 cycles, a sample-barcoded 5' primer and a J-beta primer mix were used. MiXCR, run by TCRdb on the 5' RACE reads, gives a single entry per CDR3 protein. The table has 890,000 or so distinct CDR3 sequences, around 68% seen once. The CDR3 has 16 amino acids. Germline lookup yields CDR1 LGHNA and CDR2 YSLEER. This sequence was found in a man aged 30-40 years in good health. The genes are TRBV4-3 and TRBJ2-7, with 11 bases identical to TRBD1. Sequencing used blood. The CDR3 nucleotides are TGCGCCAGCAGCCAAGATCCAGGACAGGGGGCAAGGGAGCTGTACTTC. This gives the protein CASSQDPGQGARELYF.